This record covers a single TCR beta chain. Its antigen remains undetermined. Base qualities are not recorded, but no much larger clone differs from it by a single base. The sample comes from a study of cytomegalovirus exposure and HLA in healthy donors listed by TCRdb under 2017. In the study overall: An earlier analysis of some 500 of the donors reported approximately 270 Gb of sequence data and 100 million to 130 million unique TCR beta sequences from some 180 million T cells. In the later analysis, no new phenotypic data were used to find candidate immune exposures; instead, reliance was placed on TCR beta sequences and their occurrence across donors. Donor age, sex, ethnicity and CMV serostatus were compiled alongside the repertoire data. To study patterns of TCR occurrence, a later analysis re-analyzed previously published TCR beta repertoires from 666 donors and added high-resolution HLA genotyping. Every discovery cohort repertoire had been produced on one sequencing platform. A separate validation cohort of roughly 110 different subjects was used in addition to the roughly 620-subject first cohort. Approximately 330 gigabases of sequencing data and 70 million to 100 million unique TCR sequences made up an early release that covered approximately 650 HLA-typed donors. On average, roughly 250,000 unique TCR beta nucleotide sequences were sequenced per donor among 350 to 400 genotyped donors of the cohort, with about 19% of those sequences being non-productive. The genetic ancestry cluster associated with self-reported Caucasian donors included 65% to 90% of the roughly 390 genotyped donors. Roughly 5 DR-DQ haplotypes were treated as single units for association and clustering because of strong linkage in the cohort. The aim of the study was to test whether cataloging public T cell receptors could identify signatures of past pathogen exposure. In a later genetic analysis, genome-wide SNP genotypes for 398 of the 666 donors were used, and that subset was treated as a discovery cohort. Using immunosequencing, the study profiled T cell repertoires from fewer than 700 subjects and related those repertoires to cytomegalovirus serostatus. An earlier analysis of some 500 of the donors used high-throughput TCR beta sequencing to judge whether each TCR beta V gene segment behaved as functional or pseudogenic. To predict cytomegalovirus infection status, the study brought together high-throughput TCR immunosequencing, statistical association of individual TCRs with disease status, and machine learning. The number of donors typed differed by locus, with about 629-640 for A, B, C, DRB1 and DQB1, more than 500 for DQA1, 600 to 610 for DPA1, and about 450 for DPB1. Both class I and class II loci were covered by HLA typing, at four-digit resolution. Broader findings and caveats from the paper: A cluster of highly shared sequence variants was judged likely to be a technical artifact of the sequencing pipeline. A later analysis found that TCR association rates varied across HLA loci, with DRB1 alleles showing the most associated TCRs and HLA-C alleles the fewest. Because HLA typing was missing for some donors at each locus, association tests included only the typed subset. In a later genetic analysis, fewer N-insertions in productive TCRs were reported among donors in an Asian-associated ancestry cluster than the roughly 700-donor mean. Only TCR beta chains were sequenced in this cohort, and the absence of alpha or paired-chain data limited detectable features. Because the 87-base-pair reads could not distinguish some IMGT-functional V segments, including TRBV6-2 and TRBV6-3, those segments were excluded. At a false discovery rate of 0.05, a later analysis linked around 17,000 TCR beta sequences to specific HLA alleles. Most TCR sequences were observed very rarely across donors, whereas some public TCRs were present in many individuals. In an earlier analysis of approximately 600 of the donors, most TCR beta V segments were observed in productive rearrangements about 90% or about 30% of the time, broadly matching IMGT annotations. A few of the identified cytomegalovirus-associated TCR beta chains were confirmed in vitro to be specific for cytomegalovirus antigens. A further reported finding was that TCR beta sequences accurately predicted the HLA-A and HLA-B alleles for most subjects in the first cohort. Several of the top co-occurrence clusters appeared to be linked to parvovirus B19, influenza, CMV and Epstein-Barr virus, according to a later analysis. According to the authors, the approach could potentially be generalized to other disease states and immunological phenotypes. A later genetic analysis associated a missense DCLRE1C variant with V-gene and J-gene trimming of TCR beta chains, and an independent cohort replicated the association. The earlier analysis of 587 of the donors excluded 15 to 20 rarely observed V segments, including chromosome 9 orphons, because counts were too low. Roughly uniform sequencing depth across donors was assumed in presence/absence analyses, although this assumption may not hold. A total of 150 to 200 TCR beta chains were listed by the study as associated with cytomegalovirus. The classifier was reported to diagnose cytomegalovirus status with high specificity and sensitivity in both the original and validation cohorts. Most CMV-associated TCR beta chains appeared to be HLA-restricted in a later analysis, and the HLA associations seemed to be driven largely by CMV exposure. The only immune exposure information available for the cohort was CMV serostatus. In a later analysis, HLA-associated TCR beta chains were found to be more clonally expanded and to have lower generation probabilities than equally common non-associated chains. Correlated functional status among segregating V segments might be attributable to linkage disequilibrium, but an unknown experimental factor could not be ruled out. When HLA alleles, especially DR and DQ, strongly co-occurred, attributing TCR associations to individual alleles was difficult.

The cohort consisted of 650 to 850 healthy bone marrow donors. All cohort members were sampled while nominally healthy, although unrecorded immune exposures were likely present. The donor was CMV seronegative and belonged to the group of around 350 seronegative cohort members. A peripheral blood sample was collected from each donor, and TCR beta sequencing was performed on peripheral blood mononuclear cells. The Qiagen DNeasy Blood Extraction Kit was used to extract genomic DNA from the blood cell samples. The method was the immunoSEQ multiplex PCR assay. For the multiplex PCR, a mixture combining 60 forward primers for TCR Vbeta segments and 13 reverse primers for TCR Jbeta segments was used. Amplification of the CDR3 region of rearranged TCR beta genes was performed with a multiplex PCR assay on genomic DNA. The Illumina HiSeq System was used to sequence the amplified TCR beta libraries as 87-base-pair reads. As for the authors' bioinformatics: Across the 600 to 700 repertoires, a later analysis counted approximately 83 million unique TCR beta chains, some 11 million of which were shared by at least two donors. To remove PCR and sequencing errors, raw reads were error-corrected and collapsed into unique sequences using a nearest-neighbor algorithm that merged closely related sequences. Alignment of CDR3 sequences to IMGT reference sequences was used to assign V, D and J gene segments. For a sequence to be retained, a match of at least six nucleotides was required to both a V gene segment and a J gene segment. A rearrangement counted as productive if the CDR3 had no stop codons and remained in frame with V and J, and every other rearrangement counted as non-productive. CDR3 was defined by IMGT convention, running from the second conserved V-encoded cysteine to the conserved J-encoded phenylalanine. The earlier analysis of about 590 of the donors excluded sequences that lacked an unambiguous match to a single V gene segment. An earlier analysis of under 750 of the donors called V segments functional above 56.7% productive rearrangements and segregating when the between-donor standard deviation exceeded 5%. A statistical classification framework was developed to diagnose cytomegalovirus status using the catalog of TCR beta chain sequences. V and J gene assignment, in a later analysis, came from comparing TCR nucleotide sequences with IMGT/GENE-DB human TR gene sequences. In a later analysis, CDR3 sequences and most-parsimonious VDJ recombination scenarios were assigned using the TCRdist pipeline. In a later analysis, each TCR beta chain was defined by its CDR3 amino acid sequence together with its V-gene family, and reads lacking a unique V-gene family were excluded. A later analysis removed several hundred highly shared, low-generation-probability nucleotide sequences to deal with suspected cross-contamination and a sequencing artifact. In a later analysis, a clonal expansion index for each public chain was calculated from normalized within-repertoire ranks of inferred template counts. Generation probabilities in a later analysis came from a VDJ recombination model fitted to out-of-frame rearrangements, and those results were checked against IGoR. Hypergeometric tests were used in a later analysis to score TCR-TCR, TCR-HLA and TCR-CMV co-occurrence, with a repertoire-size bias correction applied to the TCR pairs. False discovery rates were estimated in a later analysis by permuting HLA or CMV assignments 20 times. In a later analysis, co-occurring TCRs were grouped using DBSCAN, with TCRdist sequence similarity added in when clustering inside HLA-allele-positive subsets. Repertoires with fewer than 30,000 or more than 120,000 public chains, plus five repertoires with anomalous nucleotide sharing, were excluded from co-occurrence clustering. TCRdb took over this immuneACCESS table, retaining in-frame rearrangements with V and J assigned. Such tables are incomplete; in checked studies, under half of the missing clones stem from an unresolved V gene, and the remainder is unexplained. The V and J calls and clone size were taken over from that table, and D and trimming were inferred from the DNA. Recorded for this sample are about 110,000 clones; roughly 86% of them occurred a single time. The ten most abundant clones make up approximately 1.8% of the sample.

V lost 4 bases and J lost 5 bases, and the count of bases not matched to a germline gene is 7. Its CDR3 holds 14 amino acids, cysteine through phenylalanine. Of all the DNA, just the CDR3 is kept, 42 bases in frame from base 1. In the germline V gene, CDR1 corresponds to SGDLS and CDR2 to YYNGEE. The sequence is built from TRBV9 and TRBJ2-7; 9 central nucleotides agree with TRBD1. The sample consisted of PBMCs. The origin of this receptor is a man aged 40-55 years in good health and CMV-seronegative. The CDR3 sequence is CASSSRTGVDEQYF. In nucleotides, the sequence is TGTGCCAGCAGCTCGCGGACAGGGGTGGACGAGCAGTACTTC.